This section outlines one TCR beta chain sequence together with its context. No cognate antigen has been identified for it. Base qualities are missing; no much larger clone stands one base away. The donors were healthy, HIV-negative adults with no recently reported acute infections or vaccinations. All donors were Caucasian adults living in Nashville, Tennessee, USA. CD4+ T cells were enriched through magnetic negative selection, after which naive cells were positively selected on CD45RA and the remaining negative fraction served as the memory subset. Blood was collected by leukapheresis, and PBMCs were isolated by Ficoll-Histopaque density gradient centrifugation and then cryopreserved in liquid nitrogen vapor phase. Analytical flow cytometry was used to check the purity and quantity of each magnetically sorted T cell population. Genomic DNA was isolated from every sorted fraction and measured by UV absorbance on a Nanodrop 2000c.

This entry belongs to a study of shared clonotypes between healthy human individuals (dated by TCRdb to the early 2020s). About the full investigation: A couple of women and three men aged 18 to 49 years were included in the cohort. The study deeply sequenced blood TCR repertoires of about 5 healthy adults to estimate repertoire size and the extent of clonotype sharing between individuals. Per donor, three plates each were used for CD4 naive and CD4 memory, two for CD8 naive, and one for CD8 memory. Between about 0.85 and 9.5 billion PBMCs per donor were obtained by leukapheresis. To increase sequencing depth and limit assay-specific biases, different laboratories used diverse techniques to prepare libraries and sequence TCR repertoires. The research as a whole found: The small number of donors limited the genetic and exposure-history diversity represented. Pairwise subsampling led to the expectation that sequencing depth would affect the degree of clonotype sharing among donors. Even with the large sequencing depth, rarefaction of the sorted-subset datasets indicated that sequencing was incomplete. Naive subsets generally had larger estimated clonotype richness than memory subsets. Higher generation probabilities were observed for clonotypes shared by all four sorted-subset donors than for non-shared clonotypes. When a handful of donors were compared, the shared fraction of clonotypes was around 5.1% for naive CD4, around 3.5% for naive CD8, more than 2% for memory CD4, and 0.4% for memory CD8. Sampling was restricted to blood, and TCR repertoires in tissues likely differ from the TCR repertoires found in blood.

CDR1 and CDR2 are read off the germline V gene as MGHRA and YSYEKL. The germline V end is reduced by 3 bases and the J end by 6 bases; junction bases left unmatched: 8. The CDR3 runs 16 amino acids, cysteine and phenylalanine included. Just CDR3 DNA is preserved here, 48 bases in frame from base 1. Using the deep immunoSEQ assay, TCR CDR3 regions were amplified from genomic DNA by multiplex PCR. Extracted genomic DNA from each cell subset was distributed evenly across all wells of several immunoSEQ 96-well plates, and each plate was treated as a replicate. For sorted subsets, roughly 200 ng of genomic DNA, equivalent to around 31,000 T cell genomes, went into each replicate PCR. Purified libraries were measured with a Qubit 3.0 fluorometer, size-checked on a Bioanalyzer 2100, and measured again with the KAPA Library Quantification kit. A separate single-read 150-cycle Illumina NextSeq 550 flow cell was used to sequence each immunoSEQ 96-well plate. On the authors' methods: Because the immunoSEQ output included only junctional sequences and no quality scores, the filtering could not be the same as the filtering used for full-length reads. Sequences were annotated with PyIR, a Python wrapper for IgBLAST v1.9, and V/J genes and CDR3 were assigned using IMGT germline references. Reads were filtered out if the reads had weak V/J assignments (E-value above 1e-6), no CDR3, stop codons, out-of-frame junctions, or ambiguous translated residues. V3J clonotypes were defined as sequences sharing an identical inferred V gene, J gene, and CDR3 amino acid sequence. To compute the percentage overlap between repertoires, the number of shared unique clonotypes was divided by the size of the smaller repertoire. Repertoire richness was assessed with RTK rarefaction, the Chao1 estimator, and Recon v2.1 estimates of unobserved clonotypes. Generation probabilities were computed with OLGA for all TCRbeta clonotypes obtained by the gDNA method from a few donors. What TCRdb holds here is the immuneACCESS table cut down to in-frame rearrangements. Part of the clones is not present; checked against another copy, under half of the missing clones reflect an unresolved V gene, and the others are unexplained. V, J and clone size derive from that table, while D and trimming were established from the DNA sequence. This sample gives approximately 500,000 clones in total; about 95% of them show up just once. 0.055% to 0.075% of the sample is taken by the ten largest.

The sequenced sample consisted of naive CD4+ T cells sorted from blood. Taken with the paper, the label for cell subset or site translates to: CD45RA+ positively selected. The clonotype originates from a woman aged 30 to 39 in good health. The rearranged chain carries TRBV4-1 and TRBJ2-7, and 13 junctional nucleotides match TRBD2. Here the CDR3 is given as CASSQGLAGTWPEQYF. Read as DNA, the sequence is TGCGCCAGCAGCCAGGGACTAGCGGGGACATGGCCCGAGCAGTACTTC.